This T cell receptor (beta chain) emerged from a study of vaccination effects on CD4 cells after COVID-19 (dated by TCRdb to between 2021 and 2023). Notes on the research overall: Across the study, the median time from the second dose to post-vaccine sampling was 72 days (range 14 to 241). In both COVID-19 convalescent patients and infection-naive vaccine recipients, the study compared SARS-CoV-2 spike-specific CD4+ TCR repertoires from before mRNA vaccination with those from after it. The Oncomine TCR Beta short-read assay on an Illumina iSeq 100 was used to sequence cultures from other donors in the study. The full study included over 8 COVID-19 convalescent patients and a handful of SARS-CoV-2-naive healthy vaccine recipients. Overall study outcomes, separate from this receptor: The study was limited by a small number of convalescent patients, and early post-infection timepoints were lacking. Both infection-induced and vaccine-induced clones contracted markedly at late post-vaccination timepoints, which is consistent with waning T cell responses. In healthy vaccine recipients, vaccine-induced clones were almost all SARS-CoV-2 mono-reactive, with only 1 of 255 being cross-reactive with common cold coronaviruses.

Library method: the immunoSEQ multiplex PCR assay. DNA from the cultured, isolated CD4+ T cells was subjected to TCR beta CDR3 sequencing. Regarding the original processing steps: The analysis removed non-productive TCR sequences, trimmed reads to the CDR3 region, and retained only CDR3s that were 7 or more amino acids long. The MANAFEST web app was used to identify antigen-specific clonotypes by comparing expansion in peptide wells with expansion in reference cultures. Positive clones required FDR<0.05 expansion versus reference and all other wells, odds ratio above 5, and frequency above 0.1% in two replicate wells. Clonotypes significantly expanded in SARS-CoV-2 spike wells and in at least one common cold coronavirus spike condition were defined as cross-reactive. CDR3 similarity was assessed by Levenshtein distance using the stringdist R package, and unrooted trees were constructed with ape in R 3.6.1. Drawn from immuneACCESS, this table holds only the in-frame rearrangements with V and J called that TCRdb kept. Clones are partly lost; checked studies trace under half to an unresolved V gene and leave the rest unexplained. V and J calls and clone size are those listed in that table; D and trimming were worked out from the DNA. Counted in this sample were approximately 16,000 clones; 70% of them appeared once. Approximately 9.2% of the sample belongs to the ten largest clones.

Details on this clone: Its antigen remains unidentified. It has no much larger one-base neighbor in the sample; base qualities were not kept.

In the ViraFEST assay, PBMC were stimulated with viral peptide pools, and antigen-specific CD4+ T cell clonotypes were then identified by expansion using TCR sequencing. After roughly 11 days of culture, CD4+ T cells were isolated with the EasySep CD4+ T cell isolation kit. Each participant received two doses of an mRNA SARS-CoV-2 vaccine, either BNT162b2 or mRNA-1273. None of the healthy vaccine recipients had a prior SARS-CoV-2 infection, which was confirmed by nucleocapsid antibody tests that came back negative both before and after vaccination. A few million PBMC per well were cultured with approximately 10 ug/ml peptides in IMDM containing approximately 4.6% human AB serum, approximately 9.1 IU/ml IL-2 and gentamicin. Half of the culture medium was replaced with fresh IL-2-containing medium on days 3 and 7. Unless noted otherwise, every peptide stimulation condition was grown in triplicate wells. Using Ficoll-Paque Plus gradient centrifugation, PBMC were separated from whole blood and then either used fresh or cryopreserved at -140C. Overlapping peptide pools spanned the spike proteins of SARS-CoV-2 and the common cold coronaviruses HCoV-NL63, HCoV-OC43 and HCoV-229E. The QIAamp micro DNA kit was used to extract genomic DNA from the cultured CD4+ T cells.

The source of this sequence is a human donor who received a COVID-19 vaccine. Sequences were derived from CD4+ T cells from PBMCs cultured with SARS-CoV-2 spike peptides, sampled after COVID-19 vaccination. What this sample's cell subset or site label stands for: SARS-CoV-2 spike overlapping peptide pool stimulation.

The nucleotide sequence is TGTGCCAGCTCACCAGGGACAGGGGGCGGCCGCTACACCTTC. It encodes CASSPGTGGGRYTF. The chain is made from TRBV18 and TRBJ1-2, and 12 bases in between align with TRBD1. The CDR3 holds 14 amino acids from the cysteine to the phenylalanine. The kept DNA is CDR3 alone, 42 bases in frame from the first base. The germline V gene supplies CDR1 KGHSH and CDR2 LQKENI. Germline trimming: 2 bases from V, 9 bases from J; junction bases outside gene matches: 4. This CDR3, with the reference TRBV18 and TRBJ1-2 proteins standing in past its ends, gives the full variable domain NAGVMQNPRHLVRRRGQEARLRCSPMKGHSHVYWYRQLPEEGLKFMVYLQKENIIDESGMPKERFSAEFPKEGPSILRIQQVVRGDSAAYFCASSPGTGGGRYTFGSGTRLTVV.